This T cell receptor beta chain derives from a study of blood T cell repertoires in COVID-19. Study overall: Spain, Italy and the United States supplied samples that represented acute and convalescent COVID-19. PBMCs, B-cell-depleted T cells, or T cells provided the cDNA or gDNA that made up the material.

Germline V gene sequence: CDR1 LNHDA, CDR2 SQIVND (reference sequence). V lost 5 bases, J lost 1 base, and 14 bases lay in between. This CDR3 comprises 16 residues. Method: immunoSEQ multiplex PCR; TCRdb's copy keeps in-frame clones and lacks some. The table records around 310,000 clones, around 90% of them present only once. Enrolled during active infection, Seattle patients were then followed longitudinally. The TCR sequence derives from a woman in her 40s with COVID-19, enrolled during active disease. The chain couples TRBV19 to TRBJ2-2; TRBD1 might be the D (5 bases). The sequenced material came from peripheral blood. This chain's CDR3 is CASSLAGIQNTGELFF. The CDR3 DNA reads as TGTGCCAGTAGTCTGGCAGGGATCCAGAACACCGGGGAGCTGTTTTTT.